The T cell receptor beta chain described here comes from a study of OX40 agonist ivuxolimab in advanced cancers. TCRdb's table, derived via immunoSEQ multiplex PCR, lists solely in-frame clones and lacks some. The sample carries about 68,000 clones, 70% to 85% recorded once. Blood draws occurred at baseline, cycle 4 day 1, and cycle 7 day 1. The table lists this clone with a count of one. CDR1 is SGHNT, CDR2 YENEEA, per germline. Trimming shortened V by 1 base and J by 5 bases, and 6 bases separated the two germline ends. CDR3 length equals 13 residues. The rearrangement links TRBV11-3 to TRBJ2-1, with unresolved D. Sample: CD4+ or CD8+ T cells sorted from blood, taken in a trial of the OX40 agonist ivuxolimab. This TCR was sampled from an adult with an advanced solid tumor such as melanoma, head and neck, liver or kidney cancer. The CDR3 loop reads CASSLGPNNEQFF. CDR3 coding DNA: TGTGCCAGCAGCTTAGGCCCTAACAATGAGCAGTTCTTC.